A single sample gave rise to the 31 T cell receptor beta chains below, sequenced in a study of monozygotic twins with inflammatory bowel disease. TCRdb re-called the 5' RACE reads; every CDR3 protein appears as one record, without DNA. This specimen shows approximately 400,000 distinct CDR3 sequences; the ten leading clones hold 2% to 3%. The sample comprised blood. These receptors were collected from a human donor with ulcerative colitis or Crohn's disease, or a healthy co-twin of an affected twin (not recorded which).

The V call is TRBV7-7, the J call TRBJ2-7; TCRdb's assignment of TRBD1 cannot be checked, as there is no DNA. The germline V gene has CDR1 SSHAT and CDR2 FNYEAQ (reference sequence). This CDR3 has 14 amino acids. The CDR3 is CASSLGQGVGEQYF.

The gene calls are TRBV20-1 and TRBJ1-1; TCRdb reports TRBD1, a call that lacks DNA to check it against. Germline CDR1 is DFQATT and CDR2 is SNEGSKA (reference sequence). The CDR3 contains 14 residues. The CDR3 region is CSARGVPGDTEAFF.

The V gene is TRBV28, the J gene TRBJ1-2; the D call of TRBD1 rests on TCRdb alone, since no DNA is present to check it. The CDR3 sequence is 15 residues long. The germline gives CDR1 MDHEN, CDR2 SYDVKM. The chain's CDR3 is CASSLPRGQGYGYTF.

The rearrangement joins TRBV6-2 or TRBV6-3 to TRBJ2-1; TCRdb selects TRBD1, and the lack of DNA leaves this call unchecked. The CDR3 has 14 amino acids. From germline, CDR1 is MNHEY and CDR2 SVGEGT. CDR3: CASSLYREQNEQFF.

The rearrangement uses TRBV6-5 and TRBJ2-1; the D call from TCRdb, TRBD1, cannot be confirmed without DNA. The CDR3 has 18 residues. Germline CDR1 is MNHEY and CDR2 is SVGAGI. CDR3 sequence: CASSYPDRSRYYYNEQFF.

The gene calls are TRBV5-1 and TRBJ2-3; the D call of TRBD1 rests on TCRdb alone, since no DNA is present to check it. CDR3 length: 15 residues. Germline V gene sequence: CDR1 SGHRS, CDR2 YFSETQ. CDR3 loop: CASRPTGPSTDTQYF. Together with reference TRBV5-1 and TRBJ2-3, the CDR3 gives the full variable domain: KAGVTQTPRYLIKTRGQQVTLSCSPISGHRSVSWYQQTPGQGLQFLFEYFSETQRNKGNFPGRFSGRQFSNSRSEMNVSTLELGDSALYLCASRPTGPSTDTQYFGPGTRLTVL.

This chain connects TRBV6-6 to TRBJ2-5; TCRdb names TRBD2, which stays unverified in the absence of DNA. This CDR3 comprises 14 residues. In germline, CDR1 is MNHNY, CDR2 SVGAGI (reference sequence). This chain's CDR3 is CASRAGGLQETQYF.

The genes are TRBV5-4 and TRBJ2-2; TCRdb reports TRBD2, a call that lacks DNA to check it against. CDR3 size: 16 residues. The germline CDR1 and CDR2 sequences are SGHNT and YYREEE (reference sequence). The CDR3 spells CASSQIAGANTGELFF.

The chain couples TRBV5-1 to TRBJ2-7; TCRdb lists TRBD1, though no DNA is available to test this call. The germline gives CDR1 SGHRS, CDR2 YFSETQ. The CDR3 spans 15 residues. The CDR3 loop is CASSLRLGTTYEQYF.

This chain connects TRBV9 to TRBJ1-2. Germline CDR1 SGDLS, CDR2 YYNGEE. This CDR3 has 14 amino acids. The CDR3 sequence: CASSAEGRGYGYTF.

The J gene is TRBJ2-1, the V gene TRBV19. There are 16 residues in the CDR3. The germline V gene has CDR1 LNHDA and CDR2 SQIVND (reference sequence). The CDR3 here is CASSLAARSPYNEQFF.

The V gene is TRBV28, the J gene TRBJ1-2; TCRdb's D gene call, TRBD1, goes unchecked for lack of DNA. The germline V gene has CDR1 MDHEN and CDR2 SYDVKM. This CDR3 region has 18 residues. The CDR3 is CASSLGPGRGLNRAGYTF.

The chain uses TRBV28 and TRBJ2-4; TCRdb proposes TRBD1, but this gene call is untestable without DNA. Germline V gene sequence: CDR1 MDHEN, CDR2 SYDVKM. The CDR3 spans 18 residues. The CDR3 sequence is CASSLWGLGQGRGNIQYF.

The chain uses TRBV19 and TRBJ2-4. This CDR3 is 15 amino acids long. The germline V gene encodes CDR1 LNHDA and CDR2 SQIVND (reference sequence). The CDR3 loop reads CASSILGTLGNIQYF.

The chain has TRBV19 and TRBJ2-1; TCRdb proposes TRBD1, but this gene call is untestable without DNA. The CDR3 is 14 residues long. Germline values: CDR1 LNHDA, CDR2 SQIVND (reference sequence). The CDR3: CASSLTPGGNEQFF.

This CDR3 is CASSLPDYYGYTF. This rearrangement joins TRBV5-1 to TRBJ1-2. Per the germline V gene, CDR1 is SGHRS and CDR2 is YFSETQ. CDR3 length equals 13 residues.

The CDR3 spells CASSGGPRDSSLHF. The chain employs TRBV5-1 and TRBJ1-6. CDR1 and CDR2 from the germline V gene are SGHRS and YFSETQ. The CDR3 contains 14 residues.

The chain couples TRBV27 to TRBJ2-2. Germline lookup yields CDR1 MNHEY and CDR2 SMNVEV (reference sequence). The CDR3 covers 16 residues. CDR3 region: CASARIILANTGELFF.

The CDR3 region is CATSPANEGAYGYTF. V and J are TRBV15 and TRBJ1-2; TCRdb's D call, TRBD1, is unchecked because there is no DNA. The CDR3 length is 15 residues. Germline-derived CDR1 and CDR2 are LNHNV and YYDKDF (reference sequence).

This chain links TRBV20-1 with TRBJ2-3. Germline loops: CDR1 DFQATT, CDR2 SNEGSKA (reference sequence). CDR3 length: 11 amino acids. The CDR3 here is CSASAEDTQYF.

This rearrangement joins TRBV7-9 to TRBJ2-1; TCRdb's D call of TRBD1 is untestable without DNA. The CDR3 runs to 12 residues. The V gene's germline CDR1 is SEHNR and CDR2 FQNEAQ (reference sequence). CDR3 sequence: CASSQGVNEQFF.

The chain uses TRBV5-1 and TRBJ2-1. The germline V gene encodes CDR1 SGHRS and CDR2 YFSETQ. The CDR3 is made up of 14 amino acids. The CDR3 is CASSLGSIANEQFF.

The J gene is TRBJ1-1, the V gene TRBV7-2; the D call of TRBD1 rests on TCRdb alone, since no DNA is present to check it. The length of the CDR3 is 15 residues. The germline CDR1 and CDR2 sequences are SGHTA and FQGNSA. CDR3 region: CASSYNRGQNTEAFF.

The J gene is TRBJ1-2, the V gene TRBV5-1; the D call of TRBD1 rests on TCRdb alone, since no DNA is present to check it. The CDR3 extends over 14 amino acids. Germline V lookup: CDR1 SGHRS, CDR2 YFSETQ. CDR3 residues: CASSLGQSSYGYTF.

The rearrangement links TRBV5-4 to TRBJ2-2; no DNA is available, so the TRBD1 call from TCRdb remains unchecked. The CDR3 sequence is 17 residues long. Germline values: CDR1 SGHNT, CDR2 YYREEE (reference sequence). CDR3 sequence reads: CASSSGLWDKATGELFF.

The J gene is TRBJ2-1, the V gene TRBV7-3; the D gene TCRdb calls, TRBD2, cannot be checked with no DNA. The CDR3 extends over 15 amino acids. From germline, CDR1 is SGHTA and CDR2 FQGTGA. CDR3 loop: CASSPTRGAYNEQFF.

V gene TRBV12-3 or TRBV12-4 combines with J gene TRBJ2-7. This CDR3 is 15 amino acids long. Here the CDR3 reads CASSPLVRATYEQYF.

The rearrangement links TRBV3-1 to TRBJ1-3. The CDR3 has 15 residues. Germline loops: CDR1 LGHDT, CDR2 YNNKEL (reference sequence). CDR3: CASLERGLGGNTIYF.

The J gene is TRBJ2-3, the V gene TRBV7-2; TCRdb reports TRBD1, a call that lacks DNA to check it against. In germline, CDR1 is SGHTA, CDR2 FQGNSA. The CDR3 covers 12 residues. CDR3 region: CASSGTTDTQYF.

This chain links TRBV28 with TRBJ1-6. The CDR3 spans 14 residues. The germline gives CDR1 MDHEN, CDR2 SYDVKM. CDR3 loop: CASIRTLKNSPLHF.

The chain couples TRBV20-1 to TRBJ2-6. The CDR3 is 14 amino acids. Germline assignment: CDR1 DFQATT and CDR2 SNEGSKA (reference sequence). The CDR3 here is CSAAELSGANVLTF.